This T cell receptor (beta chain) was identified in a study of shared clonotypes between healthy human individuals. Study in general: CD4 naive cells filled three plates per donor, CD4 memory three, CD8 naive two and CD8 memory one. Findings and limits, study-wide: Sample collection involved blood only; tissue repertoires are likely different. Rarefaction gave evidence that sorted-subset sequencing remained incomplete despite large depth.

This clone was seen repeatedly, ten times or more. Its antigen is currently unknown. TCRdb's copy holds only in-frame clones and misses some; the assay was immunoSEQ multiplex PCR. The sample contains roughly 200,000 clones, 66% of which appear only once. In germline, CDR1 is SQVTM, CDR2 ANQGSEA. This CDR3 contains 15 residues. V was shortened by 5 bases and J by 1 base, with 17 bases between the two germline ends. Material: memory CD4+ T cells sorted from blood. The subset was: CD45RA-negative fraction. The chain recombines TRBV29-1 with TRBJ1-1; D not certain. The TCR comes from a man younger than 45 in good health. The CDR3 loop reads CSVRSGRRSNTEAFF. CDR3 DNA sequence: TGCAGCGTTAGATCGGGCAGAAGATCGAACACTGAAGCTTTCTTT.